This T cell receptor (beta chain) was sequenced in a study of glioma-infiltrating T cells. This clonotype was seen repeatedly, ten times or more. What it binds is unknown. Study-level findings and limits: Non-neoplastic patients had below-expected tissue-blood divergence, while all gliomas exceeded expectation.

Amplification of TCR alpha and beta CDR3 regions from RNA used iRepertoire nested multiplex PCR. In TCRdb, the multiplex PCR reads were re-called with MiXCR into one record per CDR3 protein. The data hold 40,000 or so distinct CDR3 sequences, with approximately 20% observed a single time. The J segment lost 4 bases and the V segment lost 3 bases, leaving 5 bases of the junction unmatched. CDR1 is SEHNR, CDR2 FQNEAQ, per germline (reference sequence). The CDR3 contains 15 residues. This clonotype was obtained from a human donor with low-grade glioma or glioblastoma, undergoing nonglioma brain surgery, or in good health (not recorded which). V gene TRBV7-9 combines with J gene TRBJ2-5; the match to TRBD2 covers 10 bases. The sequenced sample was glioma tissue, nonneoplastic brain tissue, or PBMCs (not recorded which). CDR3 loop: CASSFVLAGRETQYF. CDR3 nucleotide sequence: TGTGCCAGCAGCTTCGTACTAGCGGGAAGAGAGACCCAGTACTTC.